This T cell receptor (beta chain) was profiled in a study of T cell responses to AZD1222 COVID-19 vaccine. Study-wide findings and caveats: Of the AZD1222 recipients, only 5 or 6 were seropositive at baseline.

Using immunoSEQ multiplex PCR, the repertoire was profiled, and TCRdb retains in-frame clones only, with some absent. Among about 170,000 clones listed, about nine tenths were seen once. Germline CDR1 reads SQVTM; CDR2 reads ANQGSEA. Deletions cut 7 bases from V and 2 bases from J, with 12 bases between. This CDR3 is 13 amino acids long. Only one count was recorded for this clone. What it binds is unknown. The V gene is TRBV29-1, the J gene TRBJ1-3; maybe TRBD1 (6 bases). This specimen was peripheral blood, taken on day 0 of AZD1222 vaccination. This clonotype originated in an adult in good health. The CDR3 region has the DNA TGCAGCGCCTCGGACAGAACTGGAAACACCATATATTTT. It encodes CSASDRTGNTIYF.